The clone carrying this TCR beta chain was counted ten times or more. As yet, its antigen is unknown. This record comes from a study of neurological immune-mediated disorders. Broader study findings: A possible signature appeared as one related-CDR3 cluster, in which phylogenetic grouping placed the repertoires of 18 of 34 multiple sclerosis patients.

For the unsorted libraries, 2 million PBMCs stored at -80 C served as input. With V trimmed by 6 bases and J by 1 base, 4 bases remained unmatched. This CDR3 has 14 amino acids. The V gene's germline CDR1 is MNHEY and CDR2 SMNVEV (reference sequence). TCRdb ran MiXCR on the 5' RACE reads and lists one entry per CDR3 protein. Seen here are about 95,000 distinct CDR3 sequences, around 3.4% observed once, and the top ten hold about 6%. The chain couples TRBV27 to TRBJ2-3; 7 nucleotides line up with TRBD1. The TCR was taken from a woman aged 18-35 years with multiple sclerosis. The sequenced material came from PBMCs. CDR3 DNA: TGTGCCAGCAGCCAAGACAGGGGCACAGATACGCAGTATTTT. Protein product: CASSQDRGTDTQYF.